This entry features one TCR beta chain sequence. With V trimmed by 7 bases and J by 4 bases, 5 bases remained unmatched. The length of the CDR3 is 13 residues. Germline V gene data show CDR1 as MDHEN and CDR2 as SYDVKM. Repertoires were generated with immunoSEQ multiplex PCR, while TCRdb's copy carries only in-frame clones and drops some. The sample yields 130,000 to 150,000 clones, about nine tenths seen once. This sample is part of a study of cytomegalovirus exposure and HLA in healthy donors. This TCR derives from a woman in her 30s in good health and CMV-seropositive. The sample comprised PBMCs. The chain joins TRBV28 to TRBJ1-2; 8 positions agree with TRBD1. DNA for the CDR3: TGTGCCAGCATGGACAGGGATCCCTATGGCTACACCTTC. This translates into CASMDRDPYGYTF.